This T cell receptor (beta chain) was captured in a study of blood T cell repertoires in COVID-19. Overall study context: COVID-19 samples, acute and convalescent, were from the United States, Italy and Spain.

Original data processing: Using reference gene primer amplification, nucleated cell counts were estimated. The table came from immunoSEQ multiplex PCR; TCRdb's copy has only in-frame clones and leaves some out. Clonal size and the V and J genes are those of that table, whereas D and trimming came from the DNA. Here the sample spans about 330,000 clones, around 82% being singletons. Sequenced: peripheral blood. This TCR derives from a woman between 50 and 59 years old with acute or convalescent COVID-19.

The CDR3 bases are TGTGCCAGCTCACCTAGGAGCCAAGCTGGAAACACCATATATTTT. Translated, it gives CASSPRSQAGNTIYF. The V gene is TRBV18, the J gene TRBJ1-3; D gene uncertain. V lost 3 bases and J lost 2, with 11 bases in between. This CDR3 spans 15 amino acids. Germline V gives CDR1 KGHSH, CDR2 LQKENI.